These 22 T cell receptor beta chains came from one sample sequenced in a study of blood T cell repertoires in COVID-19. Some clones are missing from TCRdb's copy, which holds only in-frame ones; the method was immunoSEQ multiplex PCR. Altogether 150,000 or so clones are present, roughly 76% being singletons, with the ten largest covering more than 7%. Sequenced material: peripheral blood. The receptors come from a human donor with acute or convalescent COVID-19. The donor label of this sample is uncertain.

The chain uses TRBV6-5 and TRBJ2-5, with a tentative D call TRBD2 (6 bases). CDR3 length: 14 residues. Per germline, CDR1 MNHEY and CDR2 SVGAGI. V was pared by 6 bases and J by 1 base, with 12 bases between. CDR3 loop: CASSRLGLQETQYF. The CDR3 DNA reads TGTGCCAGCAGCCGCCTGGGACTCCAAGAGACCCAGTACTTC.

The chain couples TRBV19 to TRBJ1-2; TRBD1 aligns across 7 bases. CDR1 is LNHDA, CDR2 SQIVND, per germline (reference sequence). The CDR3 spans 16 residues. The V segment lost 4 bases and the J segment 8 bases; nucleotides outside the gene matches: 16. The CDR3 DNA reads TGTGCCAGTAGTACCCGGACAGGCGGACCTTCGGGAGGCTACACCTTC. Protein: CASSTRTGGPSGGYTF.

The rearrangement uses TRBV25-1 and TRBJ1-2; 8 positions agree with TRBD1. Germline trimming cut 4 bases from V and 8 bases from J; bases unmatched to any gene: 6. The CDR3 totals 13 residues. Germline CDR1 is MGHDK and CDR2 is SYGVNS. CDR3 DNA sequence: TGTGCCAGCAGTGCTCAGGGGGCGGAGGGCTACACCTTC. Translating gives CASSAQGAEGYTF.

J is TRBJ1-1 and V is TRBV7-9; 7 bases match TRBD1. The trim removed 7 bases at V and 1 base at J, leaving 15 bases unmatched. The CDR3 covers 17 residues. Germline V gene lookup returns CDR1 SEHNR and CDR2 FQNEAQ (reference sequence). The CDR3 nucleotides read TGTGCCAGCACCCCTTTTATCTCCCAGGGGGGGAACACTGAAGCTTTCTTT. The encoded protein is CASTPFISQGGNTEAFF.

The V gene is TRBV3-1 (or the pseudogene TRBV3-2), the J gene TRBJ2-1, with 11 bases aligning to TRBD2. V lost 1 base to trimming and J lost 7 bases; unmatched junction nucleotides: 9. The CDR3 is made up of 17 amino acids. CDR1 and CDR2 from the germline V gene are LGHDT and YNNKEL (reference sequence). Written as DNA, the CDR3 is TGTGCCAGCAGCCAAGTTAGGCTAGCGGGGGGTCCAAATGAGCAGTTCTTC. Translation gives CASSQVRLAGGPNEQFF.

CDR3 sequence (DNA): TGTGCCACCCAGGGGGCTGGGGAGACCCAGTACTTC. This encodes CATQGAGETQYF. The V call is TRBV10-3, the J call TRBJ2-5, with 8 bases matching TRBD1. CDR1 is ENHRY and CDR2 is SYGVKD in the germline V gene. Unmatched junction bases numbered 6, after V lost 10 bases and J lost 5 bases. The CDR3 contains 12 residues.

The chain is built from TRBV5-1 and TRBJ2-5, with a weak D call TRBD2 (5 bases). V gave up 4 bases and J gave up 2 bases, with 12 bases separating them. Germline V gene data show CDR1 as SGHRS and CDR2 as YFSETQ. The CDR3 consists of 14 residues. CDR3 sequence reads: CASSVSRDQETQYF. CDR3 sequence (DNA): TGCGCCAGCAGCGTTAGCCGGGATCAAGAGACCCAGTACTTC.

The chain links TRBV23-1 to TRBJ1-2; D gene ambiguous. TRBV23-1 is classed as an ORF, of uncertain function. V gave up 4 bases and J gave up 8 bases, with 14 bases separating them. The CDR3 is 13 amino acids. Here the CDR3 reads CASSPFYERGYTF. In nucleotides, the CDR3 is TGCGCCAGCAGTCCCTTCTACGAGAGGGGCTACACCTTC.

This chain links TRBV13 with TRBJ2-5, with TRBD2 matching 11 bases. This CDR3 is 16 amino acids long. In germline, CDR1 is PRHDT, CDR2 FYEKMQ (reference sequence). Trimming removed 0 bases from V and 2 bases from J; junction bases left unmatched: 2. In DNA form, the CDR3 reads TGTGCCAGCAGCTTAGGTAGCGGGGGGGCTCAAGAGACCCAGTACTTC. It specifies CASSLGSGGAQETQYF.

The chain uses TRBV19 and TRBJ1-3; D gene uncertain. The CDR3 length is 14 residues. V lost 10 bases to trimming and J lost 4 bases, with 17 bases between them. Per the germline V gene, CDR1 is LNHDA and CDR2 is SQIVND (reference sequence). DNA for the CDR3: TGTGCCACTACCCCGAGGGCCGCCGGAAACACCATATATTTT. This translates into CATTPRAAGNTIYF.

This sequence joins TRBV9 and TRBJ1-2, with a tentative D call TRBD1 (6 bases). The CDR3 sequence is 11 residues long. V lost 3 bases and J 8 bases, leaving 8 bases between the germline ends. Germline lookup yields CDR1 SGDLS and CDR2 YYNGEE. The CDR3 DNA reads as TGTGCCAGCAGCGCCACAGGGGGCTACACCTTC. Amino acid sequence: CASSATGGYTF.

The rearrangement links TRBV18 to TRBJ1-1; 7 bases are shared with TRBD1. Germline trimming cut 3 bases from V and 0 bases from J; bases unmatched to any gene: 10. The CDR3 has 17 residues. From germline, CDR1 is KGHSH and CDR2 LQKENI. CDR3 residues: CASSPRRQGLMNTEAFF. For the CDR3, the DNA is TGTGCCAGCTCACCCCGAAGACAGGGCCTTATGAACACTGAAGCTTTCTTT.

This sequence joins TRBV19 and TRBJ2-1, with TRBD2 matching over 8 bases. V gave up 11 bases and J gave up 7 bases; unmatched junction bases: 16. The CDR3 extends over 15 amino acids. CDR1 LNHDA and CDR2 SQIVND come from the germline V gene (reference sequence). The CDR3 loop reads CASSASGGWINEQFF. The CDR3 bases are TGTGCCTCCTCGGCGAGCGGGGGTTGGATAAATGAGCAGTTCTTC.

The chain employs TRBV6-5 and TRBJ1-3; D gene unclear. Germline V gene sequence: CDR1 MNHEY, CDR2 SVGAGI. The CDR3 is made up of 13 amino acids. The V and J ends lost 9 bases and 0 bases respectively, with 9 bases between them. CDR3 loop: CASSRTSGNTIYF. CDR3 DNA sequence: TGTGCCAGTTCGCGAACCTCTGGAAACACCATATATTTT.

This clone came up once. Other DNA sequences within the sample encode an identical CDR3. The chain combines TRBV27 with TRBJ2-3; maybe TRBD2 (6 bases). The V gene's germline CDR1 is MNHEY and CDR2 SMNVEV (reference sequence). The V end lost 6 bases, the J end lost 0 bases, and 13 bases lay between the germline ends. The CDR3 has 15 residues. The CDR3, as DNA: TGTGCCAGCAGCTCCTTTGCGGGGAGCACAGATACGCAGTATTTT. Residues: CASSSFAGSTDTQYF.

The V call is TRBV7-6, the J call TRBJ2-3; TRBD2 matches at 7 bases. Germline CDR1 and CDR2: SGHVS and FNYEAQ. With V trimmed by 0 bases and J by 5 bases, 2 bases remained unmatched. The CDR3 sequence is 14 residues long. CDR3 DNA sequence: TGTGCCAGCAGCTTAGCAGGGGAGGGAGATACGCAGTATTTT. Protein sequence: CASSLAGEGDTQYF.

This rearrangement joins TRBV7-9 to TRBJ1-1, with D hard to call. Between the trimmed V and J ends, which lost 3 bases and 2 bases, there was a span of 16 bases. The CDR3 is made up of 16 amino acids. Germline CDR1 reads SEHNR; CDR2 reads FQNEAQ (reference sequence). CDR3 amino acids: CASSLPAVVANTEAFF. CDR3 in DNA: TGTGCCAGCAGCTTGCCCGCGGTGGTAGCAAACACTGAAGCTTTCTTT.

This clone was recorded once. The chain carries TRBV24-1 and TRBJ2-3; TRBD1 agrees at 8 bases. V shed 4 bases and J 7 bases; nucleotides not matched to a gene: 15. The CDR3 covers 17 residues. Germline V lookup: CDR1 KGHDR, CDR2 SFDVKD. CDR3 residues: CATSDASRTGTPHTQYF. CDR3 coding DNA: TGTGCCACCAGTGACGCTAGCAGGACAGGGACCCCACATACGCAGTATTTT.

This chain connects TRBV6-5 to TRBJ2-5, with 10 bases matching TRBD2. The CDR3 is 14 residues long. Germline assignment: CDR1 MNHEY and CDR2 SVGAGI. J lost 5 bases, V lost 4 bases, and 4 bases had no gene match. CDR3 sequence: CASSWGLASETQYF. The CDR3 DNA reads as TGTGCCAGCAGTTGGGGACTAGCGTCGGAGACCCAGTACTTC.

CDR3 sequence reads: CASSRPGQESYEQYF. CDR3 nucleotide sequence: TGTGCCAGCAGCCGTCCGGGACAGGAGTCCTACGAGCAGTACTTC. The chain employs TRBV5-4 and TRBJ2-7; 8 bases fit TRBD1. V lost 4 bases and J lost 1; bases outside the gene matches: 7. The CDR3 runs 15 residues. The germline CDR1 and CDR2 sequences are SGHNT and YYREEE (reference sequence).

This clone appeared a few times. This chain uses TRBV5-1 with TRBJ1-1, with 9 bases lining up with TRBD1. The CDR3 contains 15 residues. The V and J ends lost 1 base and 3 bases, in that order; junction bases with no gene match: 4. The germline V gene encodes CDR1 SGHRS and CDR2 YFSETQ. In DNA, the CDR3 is TGCGCCAGCAGCTTGATACAGGGGGCTCACACTGAAGCTTTCTTT. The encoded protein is CASSLIQGAHTEAFF.

The DNA for the CDR3 is TGTGCCAGCACCACGGGAGGGGGAATCTACGAGCAGTACTTC. Translation: CASTTGGGIYEQYF. The gene calls are TRBV21-1 and TRBJ2-7; TRBD2 was called by the table and not checked on the DNA. TRBV21-1 is deemed a pseudogene. The CDR3 length is 14 residues.